The present T cell receptor (beta chain) was sequenced within a study of blood T cell repertoires in COVID-19. As for the study in general: Acute and convalescent COVID-19 specimens originated in the United States, Italy and Spain. PBMCs, B-cell-depleted T cells, or T cells provided the cDNA or gDNA that made up the material.

CDR3 length equals 14 residues. Germline CDR1 reads MGHRA; CDR2 reads YSYEKL. Between the trimmed V and J ends, which lost 2 bases and 3 bases, there was a span of 11 bases. This clone has a single count. Original processing notes: Amplified reference gene primers provided the basis for estimating nucleated cell counts. Only in-frame clones appear in the TCRdb table, and some are missing; sequencing was by immunoSEQ multiplex PCR. That table is the source of V, J and clone size, and D and trimming were worked out from the DNA. The table records 55,000 to 80,000 clones, just over 90% of them present only once.

This sequence joins TRBV4-1 and TRBJ2-7; TRBD2 might be the D (6 bases). The sequence was obtained from a human donor in a cohort sampled during active COVID-19. Sequenced input: peripheral blood. The CDR3 region is CASSQSQGGYEQYF. CDR3 DNA: TGCGCCAGCAGCCAAAGCCAGGGAGGCTACGAGCAGTACTTC.